This section outlines one T cell receptor (beta chain) sequence together with its context. What it binds is unknown. At one boundary the junction diverges from the germline segment, which might be a read error. Time point given: newly diagnosed GD, antithyroid drugs for less than 3 months. Isolated PBMC RNA provided the starting material for the TCR library. Each patient gave 8.5 to 10 milliliters of EDTA-anticoagulated peripheral blood. The data derive from a study of regulatory T cells in long-lasting Graves disease. Study conclusions and caveats: There was favoring of TRBV28, TRBJ1-2 and TRBJ2-5 in persistent disease. Between persistent patients, 2,500 to 3,500 public clonotypes were shared, exceeding the 966 shared between new patients.

The CDR3 length is 15 residues. CDR1 and CDR2 (germline): SGHVS, FQNEAQ. Arm-PCR with iRepertoire HTBI primers amplified the CDR3 regions for these TCR beta libraries. TCRdb itself ran the multiplex PCR reads through MiXCR, one entry per CDR3 protein. Among hundreds of thousands of distinct CDR3 sequences listed, less than 20% were seen once. This same sample was also part of a study on T cells in Graves' hyperthyroidism and ophthalmopathy. That study adds: The diagnoses drew upon clinical symptoms, serum thyroxine and TRAb, thyroid ultrasound and orbital computed tomography.

Sequencing used peripheral blood mononuclear cells (PBMCs), obtained at new diagnosis, from a patient treated with antithyroid drugs. This sequence originates from a woman younger than 45 with Graves disease. The rearrangement joins TRBV7-8 to TRBJ2-1; TRBD2 might be the D (6 bases). CDR3: CASSQEGTSLYEQFF. The CDR3 DNA reads TGCGCCAGCAGCCAAGAAGGCACTAGCTTATATGAGCAGTTCTTC. Combining the CDR3 with reference TRBV7-8 and TRBJ2-1 gives the whole variable domain GAGVSQSPRYKVAKRGQDVALRCDPISGHVSLFWYQQALGQGPEFLTYFQNEAQLDKSGLPSDRFFAERPEGSVSTLKIQRTQQEDSAVYLCASSQEGTSLYEQFFGPGTRLTVL.